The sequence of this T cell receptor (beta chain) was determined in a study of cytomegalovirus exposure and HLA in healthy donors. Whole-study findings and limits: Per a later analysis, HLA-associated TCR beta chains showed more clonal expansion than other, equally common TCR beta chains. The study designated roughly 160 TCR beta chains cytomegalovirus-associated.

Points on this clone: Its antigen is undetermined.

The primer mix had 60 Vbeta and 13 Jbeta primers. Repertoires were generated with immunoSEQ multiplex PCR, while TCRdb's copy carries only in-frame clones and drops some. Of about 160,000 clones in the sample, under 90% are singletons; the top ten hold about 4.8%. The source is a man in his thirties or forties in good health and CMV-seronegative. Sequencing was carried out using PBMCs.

The CDR3 DNA reads TGTGCCAGCAGTTTCCCGGGACATCGAACTGGAAACACCATATATTTT. This translates into CASSFPGHRTGNTIYF. V usage is TRBV28 and J usage is TRBJ1-3, with TRBD1 as a possible D gene (6 bases). The germline gives CDR1 MDHEN, CDR2 SYDVKM. V lost 3 bases, J lost 2 bases, and 14 bases lay in between. The CDR3 is 16 amino acids.